A single sample is the source of the 17 T cell receptor beta chains below, sequenced in a study of vaccination and CD4 T cells after COVID-19. Treatment meaning: roughly 10-day PBMC culture with coronavirus spike peptide pools or control peptides (ViraFEST assay). Their target antigens are unknown. Cultured CD4+ T-cell DNA underwent Oncomine TCR Beta short-read sequencing. MiXCR, run by TCRdb on the PCR reads, gives a single entry per CDR3 protein. The table shows over 15,000 distinct CDR3 sequences, with 55% to 85% occurring only once. Input material: CD4+ T cells from blood, cultured in vitro. The receptor source for this set is a human donor who had recovered from COVID-19.

Details on this clonotype: Mismatch with germline at one junction end may stem from a read error. The chain recombines TRBV5-8 with TRBJ2-5; possibly TRBD1 or TRBD2 for D (7 bases each). The germline gives CDR1 SGHTS, CDR2 YDEGEE. The CDR3 has 13 residues. This chain's CDR3 is CASGDSLAETQYF. DNA for the CDR3: TGCGCCAGCGGGGACAGCTTGGCCGAGACCCAGTACTTC.

The V and J genes are TRBV7-9 and TRBJ1-2, with a possible D match to TRBD1 (6 bases). CDR3 length: 11 residues. Trimming cost V 2 bases and J 9 bases, with 7 bases left between them. The germline CDR1 and CDR2 sequences are SEHNR and FQNEAQ (reference sequence). Written as DNA, the CDR3 is TGTGCCAGCAGCTTAAGGGGGAGCTACACCTTC. Translating it yields CASSLRGSYTF.

The CDR3 spells CATSRAGFDQPQHF. In DNA form, the CDR3 reads TGTGCCACCAGCAGAGCAGGGTTTGATCAGCCCCAGCATTTT. The chain uses TRBV15 and TRBJ1-5; tentative D call: TRBD1 (5 bases). The CDR3 is made up of 14 amino acids. Germline V gives CDR1 LNHNV, CDR2 YYDKDF (reference sequence). Between the trimmed V and J ends, which lost 1 base and 5 bases, there was a span of 9 bases.

The V gene is TRBV21-1, the J gene TRBJ1-5. TRBV21-1 is designated a pseudogene. The length of the CDR3 is 12 residues. The CDR3: CASSKVIRPQHF. Here the CDR3 DNA reads TGTGCCAGCAGCAAAGTCATCAGGCCCCAGCATTTT.

CDR3 protein: CSATGTGGYETQYF. DNA of the CDR3: TGCAGTGCTACCGGGACAGGGGGTTATGAGACCCAGTACTTC. The V gene is TRBV20-1, the J gene TRBJ2-5, with 11 bases identical to TRBD1. The ends lost 4 bases at V and 5 bases at J; junction bases unmatched: 6. The CDR3 is 14 amino acids. Per the germline V gene, CDR1 is DFQATT and CDR2 is SNEGSKA (reference sequence).

The rearrangement joins TRBV19 to TRBJ1-5, with TRBD1 identical over 9 bases. Germline-derived CDR1 and CDR2 are LNHDA and SQIVND (reference sequence). The CDR3 spans 14 residues. V trimming: 3 bases; J trimming: 6 bases; junction bases outside the gene matches: 3. CDR3 sequence reads: CASSMGQGGQPQHF. As DNA, the CDR3 is TGTGCCAGTAGTATGGGACAGGGAGGTCAGCCCCAGCATTTT.

The gene calls are TRBV27 and TRBJ1-6; D ambiguous. Between the trimmed V and J ends, which lost 6 bases and 4 bases, there was a span of 7 bases. This CDR3 spans 13 amino acids. CDR1 MNHEY and CDR2 SMNVEV come from the germline V gene (reference sequence). The DNA for the CDR3 is TGTGCCAGCAGCCTCAGATATAATTCACCCCTCCACTTT. It translates to CASSLRYNSPLHF.

J is TRBJ1-2 and V is TRBV18, with a weak D call TRBD1 (5 bases). This CDR3 region has 14 residues. With 1 base removed from V and 6 bases from J, the gap between germline ends came to 12 bases. CDR1 KGHSH and CDR2 LQKENI come from the germline V gene. The DNA for the CDR3 is TGTGCCAGCTCACCACGGCGGGGCGCGGATGGCTACACCTTC. Its translation is CASSPRRGADGYTF.

V gene TRBV14 combines with J gene TRBJ2-1; 7 nucleotides line up with TRBD2. V gave up 0 bases and J gave up 10 bases; unmatched junction bases: 6. CDR3 length: 14 residues. Germline V gene data show CDR1 as SGHDN and CDR2 as FVKESK. The CDR3 nucleotides are TGTGCCAGCAGCCAAGATCGGGCTAGCGGAGAGCAGTTCTTC. Translating gives CASSQDRASGEQFF.

This chain uses TRBV6-1 with TRBJ1-5; no firm D call. CDR1 and CDR2 (germline): MNHNS, SASEGT. The CDR3 spans 13 residues. V was trimmed by 9 bases and J by 4 bases, leaving 13 bases between them. The CDR3 reads CASRRTQNQPQHF. The CDR3 nucleotides read TGTGCCAGTCGACGGACGCAGAATCAGCCCCAGCATTTT.

The V and J genes are TRBV28 and TRBJ1-5; TRBD1 might be the D (5 bases). This CDR3 has 15 residues. Between the trimmed V and J ends, which lost 6 bases and 5 bases, there was a span of 17 bases. Germline CDR1 reads MDHEN; CDR2 reads SYDVKM. CDR3 nucleotide sequence: TGTGCCAGCAGCTTCACGGGTTCACAGGATCAGCCCCAGCATTTT. Translating it yields CASSFTGSQDQPQHF.

The rearrangement uses TRBV7-2 and TRBJ1-5, with D possibly being TRBD1 (6 bases). The CDR3 consists of 14 residues. V shed 7 bases and J shed 2 bases, with 12 bases lying between them. The V gene's germline CDR1 is SGHTA and CDR2 FQGNSA. In nucleotides, the CDR3 is TGTGCCAGCACCAAAGGGGGTCGCAATCAGCCCCAGCATTTT. Translation: CASTKGGRNQPQHF.

This clonotype appeared a few times. V gene TRBV7-2 combines with J gene TRBJ2-4; no clear D gene. CDR1 is SGHTA and CDR2 is FQGNSA in the germline V gene. The CDR3 is 16 amino acids. V dropped 2 bases and J dropped 0 bases, with 11 bases sitting between them. The CDR3 DNA sequence: TGTGCCAGCAGCTTAAGGCCAGAATTAGCCAAAAACATTCAGTACTTC. Its protein is CASSLRPELAKNIQYF.

The chain recombines TRBV7-9 with TRBJ2-1; unclear D gene. CDR1 is SEHNR, CDR2 FQNEAQ, per germline (reference sequence). This CDR3 is built from 16 residues. V was clipped by 3 bases and J by 7 bases, with 19 bases between them. The CDR3, as DNA: TGTGCCAGCAGCTTCAAGGGCTTACAAGAACCTAATGAGCAGTTCTTC. This gives the protein CASSFKGLQEPNEQFF. Complete variable domain (other parts from reference TRBV7-9 and TRBJ2-1): DTGVSQNPRHKITKRGQNVTFRCDPISEHNRLYWYRQTLGQGPEFLTYFQNEAQLEKSRLLSDRFSAERPKGSFSTLEIQRTEQGDSAMYLCASSFKGLQEPNEQFFGPGTRLTVL.

The chain links TRBV6-5 to TRBJ1-3; D not certain. V was cut by 2 bases and J by 2 bases, with 7 bases left in between. Germline CDR1 reads MNHEY; CDR2 reads SVGAGI. The CDR3 spans 14 residues. The CDR3 DNA is TGTGCCAGCAGTTACAACGGCGCTGGAAACACCATATATTTT. The encoded protein is CASSYNGAGNTIYF.

The sample holds a few counts of this clonotype. This chain links TRBV27 with TRBJ1-5; TRBD1 agrees at 10 bases. Losses at the gene ends were 5 bases for V and 4 bases for J; bases not matched to a gene: 5. Germline-derived CDR1 and CDR2 are MNHEY and SMNVEV (reference sequence). There are 15 residues in the CDR3. The CDR3 bases are TGTGCCAGCAGTGAATTGGGACAGGGGAATCAGCCCCAGCATTTT. Translated: CASSELGQGNQPQHF.

The CDR3 sequence is CATSRDPVAKNIQYF. CDR3 nucleotide sequence: TGTGCCACCAGCAGAGATCCCGTGGCCAAAAACATTCAGTACTTC. This chain joins TRBV15 and TRBJ2-4; no firm D call. Germline CDR1 LNHNV, CDR2 YYDKDF (reference sequence). The CDR3 contains 15 residues. The V and J ends lost 0 bases and 1 base respectively, with 7 bases between them.